These 9 T cell receptor beta chains came from one sample sequenced in a study of a mutant IDH1 vaccine in newly diagnosed glioma. As for time point: week 47, end of study. All doses held 300 ug of mutant IDH1 20-mer peptide, with topical imiquimod. No antigen has been assigned to these receptors. Only in-frame clones appear in the TCRdb table, and some are missing; sequencing was by immunoSEQ multiplex PCR. The sample consists of over 45,000 clones, about 71% of them appearing once. The sequencing here drew on PBMCs, taken from a glioma patient whose treatment included an IDH1 peptide vaccine. The receptors originated from a man aged 45 to 65 with glioma.

The chain has TRBV5-6 and TRBJ2-1; 8 bases are a match to TRBD1. The V and J ends lost 5 bases and 8 bases, in that order; junction bases with no gene match: 12. Germline loops: CDR1 SGHDT, CDR2 YYEEEE. The CDR3 totals 15 residues. CDR3 bases: TGTGCCAGCAGACCGACAGGGGCAGGCAGGGATGAGCAGTTCTTC. It codes for CASRPTGAGRDEQFF.

The genes are TRBV10-3 and TRBJ2-5; 16 bases line up with TRBD2. V was clipped by 9 bases and J by 4 bases; unmatched bases: 5. The CDR3 loop spans 15 amino acids. Germline-derived CDR1 and CDR2 are ENHRY and SYGVKD. The DNA of the CDR3 is TGTGCCATAGCCGGGACTAGCGGGGGGGTAGAGACCCAGTACTTC. Translation: CAIAGTSGGVETQYF.

The gene calls are TRBV9 and TRBJ2-2, with unresolved D. V lost 0 bases, J lost 6 bases, and 6 bases lay in between. The germline V gene has CDR1 SGDLS and CDR2 YYNGEE. The CDR3 contains 13 residues. For the CDR3, the DNA is TGTGCCAGCAGCGTAGAGGCCGCCGGGGAGCTGTTTTTT. This codes for CASSVEAAGELFF.

The CDR3 DNA reads as TGTGCCATCAGAGGGGACAGGGGTTCTAATGAGCAGTTCTTC. Its protein product is CAIRGDRGSNEQFF. The chain links TRBV10-3 to TRBJ2-1, with 10 bases aligning to TRBD1. Germline V gene sequence: CDR1 ENHRY, CDR2 SYGVKD. Trimming at V came to 6 bases and at J to 7 bases, leaving 6 bases not matched to a gene. The CDR3 contains 14 residues.

The rearrangement joins TRBV7-9 to TRBJ1-1; a possible D gene is TRBD1 (6 bases). This CDR3 has 14 residues. V shed 5 bases and J shed 3 bases, with 13 bases lying between them. CDR1 SEHNR and CDR2 FQNEAQ come from the germline V gene (reference sequence). The CDR3 bases are TGTGCCAGCAGCGCGGGGGCGCAGGACACTGAAGCTTTCTTT. Translation: CASSAGAQDTEAFF.

The genes are TRBV6-6 and TRBJ1-2; a weak D match, TRBD1 (6 bases). Trimming stripped 2 bases from V and 4 bases from J, with 17 bases between. Germline lookup yields CDR1 MNHNY and CDR2 SVGAGI (reference sequence). The CDR3 runs to 16 residues. The CDR3 DNA follows: TGTGCCAGCAGTTACGAACTTGAGGGGGGCAGCTATGGCTACACCTTC. As protein: CASSYELEGGSYGYTF.

In this sample, this clone turned up once. V gene TRBV6-5 combines with J gene TRBJ1-1; 7 bases are shared with TRBD1. The CDR3 contains 14 residues. Germline V gene sequence: CDR1 MNHEY, CDR2 SVGAGI. Unmatched junction bases numbered 8, after V lost 5 bases and J lost 5 bases. CDR3 bases: TGTGCCAGCAGTCGCACAGGGGAAGCGACTGAAGCTTTCTTT. It codes for CASSRTGEATEAFF.

The rearrangement links TRBV19 to TRBJ1-5, with unresolved D. Germline CDR1 is LNHDA and CDR2 is SQIVND (reference sequence). Trimming pared 2 bases from V and 4 bases from J, leaving 6 bases between. CDR3 length equals 13 residues. CDR3: CASSILLNQPQHF. The CDR3 nucleotides read TGTGCCAGTAGTATACTCCTTAATCAGCCCCAGCATTTT. The whole variable domain, remainder taken from reference TRBV19 and TRBJ1-5, is DGGITQSPKYLFRKEGQNVTLSCEQNLNHDAMYWYRQDPGQGLRLIYYSQIVNDFQKGDIAEGYSVSREKKESFPLTVTSAQKNPTAFYLCASSILLNQPQHFGDGTRLSIL.

This clone appeared once. The rearrangement joins TRBV6-5 to TRBJ1-4; a possible D gene is TRBD1 (5 bases). V was shortened by 5 bases and J by 7 bases, with 14 bases between the two germline ends. Germline CDR1 is MNHEY and CDR2 is SVGAGI. CDR3 size: 14 residues. CDR3 DNA: TGTGCCAGCAGTCAGGGAGGAAGAGGTGAAAAACTGTTTTTT. Protein product: CASSQGGRGEKLFF.